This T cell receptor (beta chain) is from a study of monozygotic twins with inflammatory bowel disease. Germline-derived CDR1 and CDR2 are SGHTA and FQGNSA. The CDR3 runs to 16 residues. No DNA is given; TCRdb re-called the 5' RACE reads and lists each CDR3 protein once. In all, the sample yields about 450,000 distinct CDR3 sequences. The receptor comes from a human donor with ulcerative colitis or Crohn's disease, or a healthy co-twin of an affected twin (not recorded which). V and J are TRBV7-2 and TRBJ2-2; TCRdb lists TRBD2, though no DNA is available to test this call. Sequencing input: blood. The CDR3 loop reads CASSLGGGASFGELFF.